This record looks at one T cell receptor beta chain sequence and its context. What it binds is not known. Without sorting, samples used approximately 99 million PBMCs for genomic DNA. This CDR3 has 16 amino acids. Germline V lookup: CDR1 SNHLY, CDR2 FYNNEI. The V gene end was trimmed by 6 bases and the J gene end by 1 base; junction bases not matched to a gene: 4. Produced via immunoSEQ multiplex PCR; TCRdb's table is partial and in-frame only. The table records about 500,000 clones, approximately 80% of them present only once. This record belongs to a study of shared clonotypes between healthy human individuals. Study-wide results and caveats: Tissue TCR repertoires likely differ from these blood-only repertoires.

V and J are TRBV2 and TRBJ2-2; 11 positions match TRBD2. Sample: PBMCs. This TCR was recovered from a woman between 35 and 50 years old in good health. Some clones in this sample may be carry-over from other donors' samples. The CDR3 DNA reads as TGTGCCAGCAGCCCCACTAGCGGGAGGAACACCGGGGAGCTGTTTTTT. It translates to CASSPTSGRNTGELFF.